This T cell receptor beta chain came from a study of blood T cell repertoires in COVID-19. Whole-study context: The origin of the acute and convalescent COVID-19 samples was the United States, Italy and Spain. Nucleic acid was either cDNA or gDNA, and it came from T cells, B-cell-depleted T cells, or PBMCs.

Seattle patients were enrolled while actively infected and followed longitudinally. About this clone: The sample carries other DNA sequences with the same CDR3.

Germline V gives CDR1 SGHRS, CDR2 YFSETQ. This CDR3 region has 14 residues. V lost 0 bases and J lost 2, with 9 bases in between. Study processing details: Using reference gene primer amplification, nucleated cell counts were estimated. Data came from immunoSEQ multiplex PCR; TCRdb stores just in-frame clones and leaves some out. V and J calls and clone size are copied from that table; D and trimming were computed from the DNA. The data hold more than 150,000 clones, with 80% to 90% observed a single time. The gene calls are TRBV5-1 and TRBJ2-7; weak D call: TRBD1 (6 bases). The sample taken for sequencing was peripheral blood. This sequence was found in a woman aged 70-85 years with COVID-19, enrolled during active disease. This chain's CDR3 is CASSLAGTTYEQYF. The CDR3, as DNA: TGCGCCAGCAGCTTGGCGGGGACAACCTACGAGCAGTACTTC.